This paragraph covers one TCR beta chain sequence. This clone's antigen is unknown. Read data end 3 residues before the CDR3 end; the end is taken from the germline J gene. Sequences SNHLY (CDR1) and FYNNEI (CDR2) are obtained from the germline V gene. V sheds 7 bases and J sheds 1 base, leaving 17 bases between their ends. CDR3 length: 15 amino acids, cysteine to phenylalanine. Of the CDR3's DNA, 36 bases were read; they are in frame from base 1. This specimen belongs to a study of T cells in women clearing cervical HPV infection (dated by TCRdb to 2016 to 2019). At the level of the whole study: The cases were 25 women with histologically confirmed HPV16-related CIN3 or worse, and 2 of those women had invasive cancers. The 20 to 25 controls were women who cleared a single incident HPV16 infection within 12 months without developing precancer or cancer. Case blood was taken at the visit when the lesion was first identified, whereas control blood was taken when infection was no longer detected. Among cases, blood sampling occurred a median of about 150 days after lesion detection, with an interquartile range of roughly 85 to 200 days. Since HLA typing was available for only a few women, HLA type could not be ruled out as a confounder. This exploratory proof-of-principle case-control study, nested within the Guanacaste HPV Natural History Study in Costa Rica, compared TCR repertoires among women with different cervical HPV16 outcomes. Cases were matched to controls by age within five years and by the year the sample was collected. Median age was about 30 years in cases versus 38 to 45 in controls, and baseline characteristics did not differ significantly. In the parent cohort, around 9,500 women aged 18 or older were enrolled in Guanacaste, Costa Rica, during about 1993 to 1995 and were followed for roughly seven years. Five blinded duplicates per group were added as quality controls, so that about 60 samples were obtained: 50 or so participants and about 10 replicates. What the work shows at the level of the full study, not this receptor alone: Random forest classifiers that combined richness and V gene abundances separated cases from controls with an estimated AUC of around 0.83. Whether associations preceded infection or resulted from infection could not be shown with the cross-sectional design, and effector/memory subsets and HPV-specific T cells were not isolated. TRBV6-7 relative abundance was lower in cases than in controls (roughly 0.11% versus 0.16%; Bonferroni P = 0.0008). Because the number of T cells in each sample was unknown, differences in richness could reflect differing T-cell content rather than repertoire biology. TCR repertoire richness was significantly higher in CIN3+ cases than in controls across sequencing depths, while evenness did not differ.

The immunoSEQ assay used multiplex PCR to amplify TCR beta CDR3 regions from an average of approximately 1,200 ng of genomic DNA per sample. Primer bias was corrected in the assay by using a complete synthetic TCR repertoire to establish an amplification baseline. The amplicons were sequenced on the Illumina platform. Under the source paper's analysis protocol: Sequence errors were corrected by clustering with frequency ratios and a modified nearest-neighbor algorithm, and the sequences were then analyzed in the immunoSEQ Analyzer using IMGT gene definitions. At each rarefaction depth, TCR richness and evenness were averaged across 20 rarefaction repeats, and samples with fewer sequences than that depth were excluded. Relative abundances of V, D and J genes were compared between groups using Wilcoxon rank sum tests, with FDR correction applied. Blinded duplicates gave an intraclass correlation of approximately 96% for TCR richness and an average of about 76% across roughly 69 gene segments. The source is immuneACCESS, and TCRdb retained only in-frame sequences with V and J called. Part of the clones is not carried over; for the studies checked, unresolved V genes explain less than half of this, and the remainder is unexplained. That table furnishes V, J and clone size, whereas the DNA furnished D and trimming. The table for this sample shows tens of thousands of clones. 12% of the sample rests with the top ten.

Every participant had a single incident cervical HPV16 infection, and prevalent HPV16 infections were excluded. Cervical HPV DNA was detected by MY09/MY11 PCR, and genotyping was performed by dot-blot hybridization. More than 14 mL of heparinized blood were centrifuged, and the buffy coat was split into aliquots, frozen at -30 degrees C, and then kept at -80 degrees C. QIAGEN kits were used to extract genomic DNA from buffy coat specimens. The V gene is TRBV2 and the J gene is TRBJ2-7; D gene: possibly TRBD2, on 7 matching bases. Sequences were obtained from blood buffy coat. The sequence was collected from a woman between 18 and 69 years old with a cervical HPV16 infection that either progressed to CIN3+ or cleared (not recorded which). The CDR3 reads CASTKEGGGSYEQYF. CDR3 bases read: TGTGCCAGCACCAAAGAAGGGGGGGGTTCCTACGAG. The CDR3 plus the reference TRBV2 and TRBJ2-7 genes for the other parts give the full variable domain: EPEVTQTPSHQVTQMGQEVILRCVPISNHLYFYWYRQILGQKVEFLVSFYNNEISEKSEIFDDQFSVERPDGSNFTLKIRSTKLEDSAMYFCASTKEGGGSYEQYFGPGTRLTVT.